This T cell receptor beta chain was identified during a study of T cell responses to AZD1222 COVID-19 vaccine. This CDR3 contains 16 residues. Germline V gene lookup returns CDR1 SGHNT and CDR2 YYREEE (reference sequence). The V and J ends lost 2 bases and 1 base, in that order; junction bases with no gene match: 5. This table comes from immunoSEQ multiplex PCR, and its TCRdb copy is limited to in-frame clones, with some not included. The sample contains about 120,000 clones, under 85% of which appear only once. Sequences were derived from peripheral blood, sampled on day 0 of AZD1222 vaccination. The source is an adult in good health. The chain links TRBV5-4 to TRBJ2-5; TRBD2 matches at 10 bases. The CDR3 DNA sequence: TGTGCCAGCAGCTTAGCGGGGGGGCCTTCCCAAGAGACCCAGTACTTC. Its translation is CASSLAGGPSQETQYF.